This T cell receptor beta chain was profiled in a study of CD8+CD57+ T cells in acquired aplastic anemia. Study-wide context: An average of 3.2 ug of DNA was obtained from sorted CD4+ and CD8+ cells. General study findings and limits: Over 25 shared CD8+ CDR3s appeared highly expressed within patients' immunodominant clones.

All sequencing subjects had displayed CD8+CD57+ cell expansion on flow cytometry. Diagnosis of severe acquired aplastic anemia applied to all patients. Researchers used genomic DNA as the template to profile TCR beta VDJ and CDR3. TCRdb fed the reads into MiXCR, producing one record per CDR3 protein. The data hold fewer than 200,000 distinct CDR3 sequences, with approximately 48% observed a single time. This clonotype was observed at least ten times. Its antigen is unidentified. The CDR3 is 14 residues long. Per the germline V gene, CDR1 is MNHNS and CDR2 is SASEGT. With 7 bases removed from V and 5 bases from J, the gap between germline ends came to 15 bases.

The V call is TRBV6-1, the J call TRBJ1-5; tentatively, D is TRBD1 (6 bases). The TCR comes from a human donor with aplastic anemia. The sequenced sample consisted of sorted CD4+, CD8+, or CD8+CD57+ T cells (not recorded which) from PBMCs. The CDR3 coding sequence is TGTGCCAGCATAGAAGGGGGGTGGGATCAGCCCCAGCATTTT. Translated, it gives CASIEGGWDQPQHF.